This TCR beta chain was identified in a study of spatial heterogeneity in lung cancer. Across the study: In the raw reads, each unique TCR and UMI combination was present more than ten times on average.

Specified time point: sample taken at primary tumor resection. Whole RNA came from tumor, nontumor lung or frozen PBMC and was sequenced without being sorted. TCRdb re-derived calls from the 5' RACE reads in MiXCR, one entry per CDR3 protein. The sample contains 2,000 or so distinct CDR3 sequences, around 9.3% of which appear only once. The CDR3 contains 17 residues. Germline V gene lookup returns CDR1 SGHRS and CDR2 YFSETQ. V shed 3 bases, J shed 5 bases, and the junction held 11 bases outside the gene matches. Study-wide results and caveats: Tumoral mutation counts were tracked by counts of expanded intratumoral alpha and beta TCRs.

By frequency in the sample, this clonotype is medium-sized. As yet, its antigen is unknown. The input for sequencing was lung tumor tissue, taken at surgery. This TCR was sampled from a female donor with early-stage non-small cell lung cancer. V is TRBV5-1 and J is TRBJ1-4; TRBD1 aligns across 9 bases. In DNA, the CDR3 is TGCGCCAGCAGCTCTTCCGTGACAGGGGGTTCAAATGAAAAACTGTTTTTT. It yields the protein CASSSSVTGGSNEKLFF.